This T cell receptor (beta chain) was identified in a study of shared clonotypes between healthy human individuals. The CDR3 extends over 12 amino acids. V lost 3 bases and J 9 bases, leaving 10 bases between the germline ends. Per the germline V gene, CDR1 is SGHRS and CDR2 is YFSETQ. As to this clone: Its antigen remains unidentified.

In the authors' methods: Owing to the provision of junction-only sequences devoid of quality scores by immunoSEQ, filtering differed. The protocol was immunoSEQ multiplex PCR, while the TCRdb copy is restricted to in-frame clones and leaves out a portion. The D gene and trimming were derived from the DNA, and the V and J assignments and clone size from that table. The table records around 1.9 million clones, 93% of them present only once. Study results and limitations: The study drew on few donors, limiting represented genetic and exposure-history diversity.

CD8 cells regarded as naive lacked CD45RO, were positively chosen for CCR7, and omitted terminally differentiated effector memory CD45RA+ cells. Sample: naive CD8+ T cells from PBMCs. The chain links TRBV5-1 to TRBJ2-1; no reliable D call. This TCR derives from a young man in good health. Some clones in this sample may be carry-over from other donors' samples. The CDR3 sequence: CASSSDLGEQFF. The CDR3 DNA reads TGCGCCAGCAGCTCAGACTTGGGTGAGCAGTTCTTC.